The rows below give T cell receptor beta chains drawn from one sample of a study of cytomegalovirus exposure and HLA in healthy donors. TCRdb's table, derived via immunoSEQ multiplex PCR, lists solely in-frame clones and lacks some. The sample yields 200,000 to 250,000 clones, around 78% seen once. The sequenced sample consisted of PBMCs. All receptors come from a woman younger than 35 in good health and CMV-seronegative. Both conserved end residues are part of each CDR3. The D gene is left open where the match is weak. Size tells how often a clone was seen (once, few, many) or the class of an expanded clone, and some rows leave it out.

clone size	V gene	J gene	D gene	CDR3 DNA	CDR3 protein
NA	TRBV15	TRBJ2-1	TRBD2	TGTGCCACCACCGTAGGGAGGGCCTCCTACAATGAGCAGTTCTTC	CATTVGRASYNEQFF
NA	TRBV2	TRBJ2-2	TRBD2	TGTGCCAGAAATCTAGCGGACACCGGGGAGCTGTTTTTT	CARNLADTGELFF
many	TRBV11-2	TRBJ1-6	TRBD1	TGTGCCAGCAGCTTCTCCGGGACAGTTAGCTCACCCCTCCACTTT	CASSFSGTVSSPLHF
NA	TRBV5-1	TRBJ2-5	NA	TGCGCCAGCAGCTTGAGGGCAGGGAAGGGGGAGACCCAGTACTTC	CASSLRAGKGETQYF
NA	TRBV2	TRBJ2-1	TRBD2	TGTGCCAGCAGTGTTAGCGGGTCCTCCTACAATGAGCAGTTCTTC	CASSVSGSSYNEQFF
NA	TRBV10-3	TRBJ2-1	NA	TGTGCCATCAGCGAGGACAGCAATGAGCAGTTCTTC	CAISEDSNEQFF
few	TRBV2	TRBJ2-7	NA	TGTGCCAGCAGTGATCAGGGGACCCTCTACGAGCAGTACTTC	CASSDQGTLYEQYF
many	TRBV14	TRBJ2-7	TRBD1	TGTGCCAGCAGCCGGGACAGGGGGCTCGTCTACGAGCAGTACTTC	CASSRDRGLVYEQYF
few	TRBV27	TRBJ1-5	TRBD1	TGTGCCAGCCAAACAGGGGACAATCAGCCCCAGCATTTT	CASQTGDNQPQHF
NA	TRBV9	TRBJ1-2	NA	TGTGCCAGCAGCACCACTGAATATAACTATGGCTACACCTTC	CASSTTEYNYGYTF
NA	TRBV7-8	TRBJ2-3	NA	TGTGCCAGCAGCGTAGGTGGGAGAGGTTCGAGGGGTACGCAGTATTTT	CASSVGGRGSRGTQYF
NA	TRBV9	TRBJ2-7	NA	TGTGCCAGCAGCGTAGAGGGGGGCCCTGCATACGAGCAGTACTTC	CASSVEGGPAYEQYF
NA	TRBV5-1	TRBJ1-1	TRBD1	TGCGCCAGCAGCTCCCTGACAGGGGGGAACACTGAAGCTTTCTTT	CASSSLTGGNTEAFF